This T cell receptor (beta chain) was profiled in a study of OX40 agonist ivuxolimab in advanced cancers. TCRdb's table, derived via immunoSEQ multiplex PCR, lists solely in-frame clones and lacks some. The sample holds 35,000 to 40,000 clones, around four fifths seen once. This CDR3 spans 12 amino acids. CDR1 and CDR2 from the germline V gene are SGDLS and YYNGEE. V dropped 4 bases and J dropped 6 bases, with 10 bases sitting between them. The sample in question was CD4+ or CD8+ T cells sorted from blood, obtained in a trial of the OX40 agonist ivuxolimab. The origin of this receptor is an adult with an advanced solid tumor such as melanoma, head and neck, liver or kidney cancer. The chain has TRBV9 and TRBJ1-2; D unresolved. The CDR3 sequence: CASSTFGDGYTF. CDR3 sequence (DNA): TGTGCCAGCAGCACATTCGGGGATGGCTACACCTTC. Together with reference TRBV9 and TRBJ1-2, the CDR3 gives the full variable domain: DSGVTQTPKHLITATGQRVTLRCSPRSGDLSVYWYQQSLDQGLQFLIQYYNGEERAKGNILERFSAQQFPDLHSELNLSSLELGDSALYFCASSTFGDGYTFGSGTRLTVV.